This T cell receptor beta chain comes out of a study of tissue T cells after allogeneic stem cell transplantation. Losses at the gene ends were 8 bases for V and 11 bases for J; bases not matched to a gene: 11. Germline CDR1 and CDR2: LNHDA and SQIVND (reference sequence). CDR3 length: 12 residues. Method: immunoSEQ multiplex PCR; TCRdb's copy keeps in-frame clones and lacks some. Here the sample spans 9,500 to 15,000 clones, roughly 70% being singletons. The chain has TRBV19 and TRBJ2-7; 8 bases align to TRBD1. The sample in question was tissue from the right colon, obtained at autopsy. The TCR comes from a woman between 18 and 50 years old with breast cancer. CDR3 residues: CASRDKWGQEYF. CDR3 DNA sequence: TGTGCCAGTCGCGACAAGTGGGGACAGGAGTACTTC.